This TCR beta chain derives from a study of cytomegalovirus exposure and HLA in healthy donors. Study results and caveats: Researchers left out some V segments, among them TRBV6-2 and TRBV6-3, as indistinguishable. Cytomegalovirus-associated TCR beta chains were listed, numbering some 150. Highly shared sequence variants in one cluster were likely a sequencing artifact. Later work associated fewer than 20,000 TCR beta sequences with HLA alleles at 0.05 false discovery rate.

The CDR3 is 12 amino acids. The germline gives CDR1 MDHEN, CDR2 SYDVKM. V lost 6 bases and J 14 bases, leaving 16 bases between the germline ends. Worth noting for this clone: Antigen specificity is unknown.

PCR was performed using 60 Vbeta and 13 Jbeta primers. Produced via immunoSEQ multiplex PCR; TCRdb's table is partial and in-frame only. Found here are 130,000 to 150,000 clones, less than 80% of them singletons; the top ten hold roughly 8.8%. V is TRBV28 and J is TRBJ1-4, with D unclear. The TCR comes from a woman aged 50 to 65 in good health and CMV-seropositive. The source material was PBMCs. The CDR3, as DNA: TGTGCCAGCAGGGCCGGGTACGGTTGGCTGTTTTTT. Translation gives CASRAGYGWLFF.